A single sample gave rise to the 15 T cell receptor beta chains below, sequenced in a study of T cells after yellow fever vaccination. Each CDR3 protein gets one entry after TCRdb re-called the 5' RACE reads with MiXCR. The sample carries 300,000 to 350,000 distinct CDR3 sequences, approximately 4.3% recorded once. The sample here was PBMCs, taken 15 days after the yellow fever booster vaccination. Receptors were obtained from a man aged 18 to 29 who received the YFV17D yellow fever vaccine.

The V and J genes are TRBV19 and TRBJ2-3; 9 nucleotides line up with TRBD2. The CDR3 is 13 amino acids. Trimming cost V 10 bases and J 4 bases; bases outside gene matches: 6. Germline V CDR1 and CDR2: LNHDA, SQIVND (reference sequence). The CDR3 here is CATLGGGADTQYF. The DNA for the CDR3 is TGTGCCACCCTCGGCGGGGGGGCAGATACGCAGTATTTT.

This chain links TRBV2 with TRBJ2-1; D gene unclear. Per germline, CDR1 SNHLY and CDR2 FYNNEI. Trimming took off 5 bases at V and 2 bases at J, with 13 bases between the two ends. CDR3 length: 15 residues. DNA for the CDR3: TGTGCCAGCAGTAGGGCCTTACTGCCCTACAATGAGCAGTTCTTC. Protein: CASSRALLPYNEQFF.

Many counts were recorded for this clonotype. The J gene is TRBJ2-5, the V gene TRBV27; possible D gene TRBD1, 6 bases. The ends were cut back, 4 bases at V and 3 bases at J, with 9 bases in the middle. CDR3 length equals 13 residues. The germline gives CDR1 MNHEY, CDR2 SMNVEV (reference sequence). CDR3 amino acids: CASSSRTEETQYF. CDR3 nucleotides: TGTGCCAGCAGTTCCCGGACAGAAGAGACCCAGTACTTC.

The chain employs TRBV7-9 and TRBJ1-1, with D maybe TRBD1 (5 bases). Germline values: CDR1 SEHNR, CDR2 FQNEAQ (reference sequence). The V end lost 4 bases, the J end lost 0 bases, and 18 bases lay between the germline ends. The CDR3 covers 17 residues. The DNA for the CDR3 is TGTGCCAGCAGCTACGTGGGTGAGGGGCCCATGAACACTGAAGCTTTCTTT. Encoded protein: CASSYVGEGPMNTEAFF.

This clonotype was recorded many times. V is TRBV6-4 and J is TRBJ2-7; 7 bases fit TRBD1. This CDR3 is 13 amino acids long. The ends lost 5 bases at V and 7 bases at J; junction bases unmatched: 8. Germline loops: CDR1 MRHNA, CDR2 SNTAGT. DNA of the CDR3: TGTGCCAGCAGTACAGGGGTCAGGGGAGAGCAGTACGTC. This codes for CASSTGVRGEQYV.

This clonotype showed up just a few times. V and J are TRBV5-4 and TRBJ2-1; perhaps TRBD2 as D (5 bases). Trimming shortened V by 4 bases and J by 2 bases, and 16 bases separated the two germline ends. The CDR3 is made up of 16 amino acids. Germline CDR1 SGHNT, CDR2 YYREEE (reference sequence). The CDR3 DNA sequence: TGTGCCAGCAGCCTGACCATGGCGCGGGCCTACAATGAGCAGTTCTTC. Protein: CASSLTMARAYNEQFF.

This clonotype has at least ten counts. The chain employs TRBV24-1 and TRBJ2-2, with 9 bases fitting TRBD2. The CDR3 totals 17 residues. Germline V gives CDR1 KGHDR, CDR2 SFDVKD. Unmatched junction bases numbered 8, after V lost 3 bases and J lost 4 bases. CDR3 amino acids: CATSDRGTSPGTGELFF. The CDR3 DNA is TGTGCCACCAGTGATCGGGGGACTAGCCCAGGCACCGGGGAGCTGTTTTTT.

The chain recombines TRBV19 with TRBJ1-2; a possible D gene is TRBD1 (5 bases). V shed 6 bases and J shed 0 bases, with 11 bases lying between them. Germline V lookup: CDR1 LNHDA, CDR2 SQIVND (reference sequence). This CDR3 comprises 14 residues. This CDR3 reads CASRRTYANYGYTF. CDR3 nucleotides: TGTGCCAGTAGACGGACATACGCTAACTATGGCTACACCTTC.

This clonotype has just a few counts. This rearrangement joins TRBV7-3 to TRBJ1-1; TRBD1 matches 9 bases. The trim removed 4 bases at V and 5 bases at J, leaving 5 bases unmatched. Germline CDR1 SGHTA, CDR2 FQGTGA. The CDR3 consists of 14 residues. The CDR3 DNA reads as TGTGCCAGCAGCTCTCGACAGGGGGAAACTGAAGCTTTCTTT. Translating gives CASSSRQGETEAFF.

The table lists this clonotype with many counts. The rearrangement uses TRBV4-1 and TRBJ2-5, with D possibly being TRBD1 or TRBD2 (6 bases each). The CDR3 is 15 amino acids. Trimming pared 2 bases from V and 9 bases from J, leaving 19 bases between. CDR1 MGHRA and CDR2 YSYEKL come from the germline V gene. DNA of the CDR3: TGCGCCAGCAGCCAACTTATAAGTGGACGGGGGCCCCAGTACTTC. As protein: CASSQLISGRGPQYF.

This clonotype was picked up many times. The CDR3 coding sequence is TGTGCCAGCAGTTACACGACCACGACAGGGAATGAAAAACTGTTTTTT. Residues: CASSYTTTTGNEKLFF. The V call is TRBV6-2 or TRBV6-3, the J call TRBJ1-4, with TRBD1 matching 7 bases. The V segment lost 2 bases and the J segment 5 bases; nucleotides outside the gene matches: 8. Germline V gene sequence: CDR1 MNHEY, CDR2 SVGEGT. The CDR3 loop spans 16 amino acids.

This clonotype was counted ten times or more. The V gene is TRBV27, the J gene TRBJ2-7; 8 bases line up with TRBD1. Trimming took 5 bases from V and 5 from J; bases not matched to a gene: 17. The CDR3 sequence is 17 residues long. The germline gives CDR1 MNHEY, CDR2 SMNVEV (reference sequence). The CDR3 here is CASSPWGTGQGFNEQYF. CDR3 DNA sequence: TGTGCCAGCAGTCCCTGGGGGACCGGACAGGGTTTCAACGAGCAGTACTTC.

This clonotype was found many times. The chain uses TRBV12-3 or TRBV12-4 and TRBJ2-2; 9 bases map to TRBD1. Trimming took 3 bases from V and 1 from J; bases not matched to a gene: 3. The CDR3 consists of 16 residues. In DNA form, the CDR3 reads TGTGCCAGCAGTTTCCCGACAGGGGGGAACACCGGGGAGCTGTTTTTT. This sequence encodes CASSFPTGGNTGELFF.

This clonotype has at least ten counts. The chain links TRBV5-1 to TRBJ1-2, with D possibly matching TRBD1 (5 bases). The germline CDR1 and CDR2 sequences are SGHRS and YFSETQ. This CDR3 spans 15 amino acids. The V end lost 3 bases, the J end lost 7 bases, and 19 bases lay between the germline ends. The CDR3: CASSSDPGRYGGYTF. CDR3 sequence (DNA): TGCGCCAGCAGCTCGGATCCGGGACGGTACGGTGGCTACACCTTC.

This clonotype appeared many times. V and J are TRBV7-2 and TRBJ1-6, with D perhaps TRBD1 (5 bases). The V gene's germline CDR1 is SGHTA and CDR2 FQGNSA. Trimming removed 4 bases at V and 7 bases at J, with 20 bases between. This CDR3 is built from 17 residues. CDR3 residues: CASSSRQGAFNNSPLHF. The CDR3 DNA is TGTGCCAGCAGCTCTCGGCAGGGAGCATTCAACAATTCACCCCTCCACTTT. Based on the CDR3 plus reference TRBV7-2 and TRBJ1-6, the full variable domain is GAGVSQSPSNKVTEKGKDVELRCDPISGHTALYWYRQSLGQGLEFLIYFQGNSAPDKSGLPSDRFSAERTGGSVSTLTIQRTQQEDSAVYLCASSSRQGAFNNSPLHFGNGTRLTVT.